Listed below are T cell receptor beta chains from one sample, sequenced in a study of blood T cell repertoires in COVID-19. Profiling relied on immunoSEQ multiplex PCR, and the TCRdb table lists in-frame clones only, not all of them. The sample lists about 100,000 clones; 85% were seen once. What was sequenced was peripheral blood. The receptors originated from a human donor in a cohort sampled during active COVID-19. Each CDR3 is given with its conserved first and last residue. The order of the fields is CDR3 length, D gene, clone size, J gene, V gene, CDR3 DNA, CDR3 protein. D genes are given only for firm matches. Where a row states a size, it is once, few, many or the class of an expanded clone; other rows omit it.

14 - - TRBJ2-7 TRBV5-1 TGCGCCAGCAGCTTGGCGGACAGCATGTACGAGCAGTACTTC CASSLADSMYEQYF
15 TRBD1 - TRBJ1-4 TRBV7-2 TGTGCCAGCAGCTTAATGGGACAGGGAAATGAAAAACTGTTTTTT CASSLMGQGNEKLFF
11 - - TRBJ2-5 TRBV7-9 TGTGCCAGCAGCCTACTGGAGACCCAGTACTTC CASSLLETQYF
13 - - TRBJ2-5 TRBV7-8 TGTGCCAGCAGCTTAGGAGTGATAGAGACCCAGTACTTC CASSLGVIETQYF
13 TRBD2 - TRBJ2-1 TRBV12-3/TRBV12-4 TGTGCCAGCAGTTTTGCTAGCGGGAATGAGCAGTTCTTC CASSFASGNEQFF
11 - - TRBJ1-1 TRBV20-1 TGCAGTGCGAAGCGGAACACTGAAGCTTTCTTT CSAKRNTEAFF
13 - - TRBJ1-2 TRBV6-6 TGTGCCAGCAGCGTAGACAGCCTATATGGCTACACCTTC CASSVDSLYGYTF
15 - - TRBJ1-4 TRBV11-2 TGTGCCAGCAGCTTCAGTTACAGGGTAGATGAAAAACTGTTTTTT CASSFSYRVDEKLFF
15 TRBD1 - TRBJ2-7 TRBV10-3 TGTGCCATCAAGCTGGACAGGGGCCTGAGCTACGAGCAGTACTTC CAIKLDRGLSYEQYF
17 TRBD2 - TRBJ2-1 TRBV4-3 TGCGCCAGCAGCCAGGGGGGGACTAGCGGGAATTACAATGAGCAGTTCTTC CASSQGGTSGNYNEQFF
13 TRBD2 - TRBJ2-7 TRBV5-6 TGTGCCAGCAGCTTGGGCGGGAGTAGCGAGCAGTACTTC CASSLGGSSEQYF
16 TRBD2 - TRBJ2-1 TRBV19 TGTGCCAGTAGTATAGACCTAGCGGGAAGGTACAATGAGCAGTTCTTC CASSIDLAGRYNEQFF
15 TRBD1 - TRBJ2-1 TRBV6-6 TGTGCCAGCAGGGGGTCGGGACAGGGGGACAATGAGCAGTTCTTC CASRGSGQGDNEQFF
17 - once TRBJ2-1 TRBV6-2/TRBV6-3 TGTGCCAGCAGTTACCCCCTGGGAGCACCTCGAAGGAATGAGCAGTTCTTC CASSYPLGAPRRNEQFF
17 - once TRBJ2-3 TRBV3-1/TRBV3-2 TGTGCCAGCAGCCAAGAGCAACGCCCGCGGGGTAGAGATACGCAGTATTTT CASSQEQRPRGRDTQYF
17 TRBD2 - TRBJ2-2 TRBV7-6 TGTGCCAGCAGCCGACGGGGGGGAGGTGGTGACACCGGGGAGCTGTTTTTT CASSRRGGGGDTGELFF
15 TRBD2 - TRBJ2-3 TRBV7-6 TGTGCCAGCACCTTGATGACTAGCGGGGGTGATACGCAGTATTTT CASTLMTSGGDTQYF
15 TRBD1 - TRBJ2-3 TRBV3-1/TRBV3-2 TGTGCCAGCAGCCTGGGGACAGGGAGTACGGATACGCAGTATTTT CASSLGTGSTDTQYF
15 TRBD2 - TRBJ2-7 TRBV5-6 TGTGCCAGCAGCCCTATAACTAGCGGTTCCTACGAGCAGTACTTC CASSPITSGSYEQYF
14 - - TRBJ2-5 TRBV20-1 TGCAGTGCTAGTGCCCAGGGGCAACAAGAGACCCAGTACTTC CSASAQGQQETQYF
13 - - TRBJ2-1 TRBV5-7 TGTGCCAGCAGCTTGGGGCAGGGGAATGAGCAGTTCTTC CASSLGQGNEQFF
16 TRBD2 - TRBJ2-3 TRBV9 TGTGCCAGCAGCCCTATAGCGGGAGGGGGAAGAGATACGCAGTATTTT CASSPIAGGGRDTQYF
14 - - TRBJ2-3 TRBV25-1 TGTGCCAGCAGTGAATGGGAGCCCCCAGATACGCAGTATTTT CASSEWEPPDTQYF
15 TRBD1 - TRBJ1-2 TRBV27 TGTGCCAGCAGTTTATCCAGGGGGGAAGTTTATGGCTACACCTTC CASSLSRGEVYGYTF
13 TRBD1 - TRBJ2-2 TRBV2 TGTGCCAGCAACAGGGGTGACACCGGGGAGCTGTTTTTT CASNRGDTGELFF
16 TRBD1 - TRBJ2-7 TRBV5-1 TGCGCCAGCAGCTGGATACCGGGACAGGGAAGCAACGAGCAGTACTTC CASSWIPGQGSNEQYF
16 TRBD2 - TRBJ2-5 TRBV10-3 TGTGCCATCAGTGAGGGGTTAGCGGGGGGGCAAGAGACCCAGTACTTC CAISEGLAGGQETQYF
12 - - TRBJ2-7 TRBV2 TGTGCCAGCAGTGTATCTAGTTCCGAGCAGTACTTC CASSVSSSEQYF
12 - - TRBJ1-1 TRBV10-1 TGCGCCAGTGGAGCCCACGACACTGAAGCTTTCTTT CASGAHDTEAFF
18 TRBD1 - TRBJ1-5 TRBV19 TGTGCCAGTAGTATAGCGAGGGAAGACAGGGGGCTTTATCAGCCCCAGCATTTT CASSIAREDRGLYQPQHF
18 TRBD2 - TRBJ2-5 TRBV7-2 TGTGCCAGCAGCTCCACTAGCGGGGGGACTTTTTACCAAGAGACCCAGTACTTC CASSSTSGGTFYQETQYF
12 - - TRBJ2-7 TRBV23-1 TGCGCCAGCAGTCATACAGGCTACGAGCAGTACTTC CASSHTGYEQYF
15 TRBD2 - TRBJ2-2 TRBV5-1 TGCGCCAGCAGCCATAGCGGGGGAAACACCGGGGAGCTGTTTTTT CASSHSGGNTGELFF
15 - - TRBJ1-4 TRBV3-1/TRBV3-2 TGTGCCAGCAGCCTCAGGGGCCCGGTGGGCGAAAAACTGTTTTTT CASSLRGPVGEKLFF
13 TRBD1 - TRBJ2-1 TRBV29-1 TGCAGCGTCAGGACAGGGGAGGACAATGAGCAGTTCTTC CSVRTGEDNEQFF
12 - - TRBJ1-6 TRBV19 TGTGCCAGTAGTGAACAGGACTCACCCCTCCACTTT CASSEQDSPLHF
13 - few TRBJ1-1 TRBV7-9 TGTGCCAGCAGCTTAGGGCCGGGGTCTGAAGCTTTCTTT CASSLGPGSEAFF
14 - - TRBJ1-6 TRBV5-1 TGCGCCAGCAGCTTGGGGGGCGATAATTCACCCCTCCACTTT CASSLGGDNSPLHF
15 TRBD1 - TRBJ2-7 TRBV18 TGTGCCAGCTCTGTCGGGGGGACAGGGTACGACGAGCAGTACTTC CASSVGGTGYDEQYF
15 - - TRBJ2-1 TRBV4-1 TGCGCCAGCAGCCAAGCCCTGAGCTCCTACAATGAGCAGTTCTTC CASSQALSSYNEQFF
14 TRBD1 - TRBJ1-3 TRBV7-8 TGTGCCAGCAGCCGCGGGACAGCTGGAAACACCATATATTTT CASSRGTAGNTIYF
15 TRBD1 - TRBJ1-2 TRBV2 TGTGCCAGCATAAGCCCGGGACAGGCGAACTATGGCTACACCTTC CASISPGQANYGYTF
14 - few TRBJ2-5 TRBV28 TGTGCCAGCAGTTTAGGGGGGGCAAGAGAGACCCAGTACTTC CASSLGGARETQYF
13 - - TRBJ2-5 TRBV7-8 TGTGCCAGCAGCTGGTTCGGCGGCGAGACCCAGTACTTC CASSWFGGETQYF
12 TRBD1 - TRBJ1-1 TRBV7-2 TGTGCCAGCAGCTCGACAGGGGTGGGGGCTTTCTTT CASSSTGVGAFF
16 - - TRBJ1-1 TRBV6-2/TRBV6-3 TGTGCCAGCAGTTCCCGGACAGCTACAATGAACACTGAAGCTTTCTTT CASSSRTATMNTEAFF
17 - - TRBJ2-3 TRBV6-2/TRBV6-3 TGTGCCAGCAGTTACTCTGGGAGAGGGAGTTTCACAGATACGCAGTATTTT CASSYSGRGSFTDTQYF
17 TRBD1 - TRBJ1-2 TRBV30 TGTGCCTGGAGTGACTTAGGACAGGGGTATGGAGACTATGGCTACACCTTC CAWSDLGQGYGDYGYTF
15 TRBD1 - TRBJ1-2 TRBV4-1 TGCGCCAGCAGCCAACTCGAGGACAGGGGGAATGGCTACACCTTC CASSQLEDRGNGYTF
13 TRBD1 - TRBJ1-2 TRBV13 TGTGCCAGCAGCGGACAGGACTTATACGGCTACACCTTC CASSGQDLYGYTF